This T cell receptor beta chain was sequenced for a study of T cells in Graves' hyperthyroidism and ophthalmopathy. Study context: Peripheral blood draws took place at initial diagnosis, ahead of any treatment.

This clonotype was seen at least ten times. Antigen unknown. The V and J ends lost 6 bases and 3 bases respectively, with 14 bases between them. The germline V gene encodes CDR1 MNHEY and CDR2 SVGAGI. The CDR3 consists of 14 residues. Researchers amplified the TCR beta CDR3 regions from RNA transcripts. First-round RT-PCR of the TCR CDR3 relied on the HTBI primer set. A single record per CDR3 protein comes from TCRdb applying MiXCR to the multiplex PCR reads. This table holds roughly 510,000 distinct CDR3 sequences, less than 25% found once. The study's findings and limits: Researchers found most expanded thyroid clonotypes above 0.001 in blood as well.

The gene calls are TRBV6-5 and TRBJ1-1; the D gene is possibly TRBD1 (5 bases). This clonotype originated in a man aged 18-30 years with Graves' hyperthyroidism. Sequencing was done on a sample of blood. CDR3 bases: TGTGCCAGCAGCAGGGTGAGATCGGACACTGAAGCTTTCTTT. Translating it yields CASSRVRSDTEAFF.